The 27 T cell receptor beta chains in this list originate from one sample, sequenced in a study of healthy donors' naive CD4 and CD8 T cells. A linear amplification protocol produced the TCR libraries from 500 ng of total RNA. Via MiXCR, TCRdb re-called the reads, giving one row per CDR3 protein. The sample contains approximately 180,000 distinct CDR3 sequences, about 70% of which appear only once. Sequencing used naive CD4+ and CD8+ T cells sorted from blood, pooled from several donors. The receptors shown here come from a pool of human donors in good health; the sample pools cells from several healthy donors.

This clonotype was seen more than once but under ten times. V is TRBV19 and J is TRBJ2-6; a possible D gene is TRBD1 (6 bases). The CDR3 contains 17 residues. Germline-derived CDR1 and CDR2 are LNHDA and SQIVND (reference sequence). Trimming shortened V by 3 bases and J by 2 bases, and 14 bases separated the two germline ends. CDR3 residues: CASSIPGVEAGANVLTF. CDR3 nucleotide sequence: TGTGCCAGTAGTATCCCAGGGGTGGAGGCTGGGGCCAACGTCCTGACTTTC.

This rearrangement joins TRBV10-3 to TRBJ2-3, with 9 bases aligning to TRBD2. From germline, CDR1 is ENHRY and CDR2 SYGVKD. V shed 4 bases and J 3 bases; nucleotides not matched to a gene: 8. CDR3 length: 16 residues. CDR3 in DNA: TGTGCCATCAGTGCCGCCGGCGGGAGGGGAACAGATACGCAGTATTTT. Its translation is CAISAAGGRGTDTQYF.

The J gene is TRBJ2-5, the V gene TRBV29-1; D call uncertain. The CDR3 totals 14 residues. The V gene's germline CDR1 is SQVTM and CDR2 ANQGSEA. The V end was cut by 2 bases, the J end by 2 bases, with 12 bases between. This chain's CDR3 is CSVEYQREQETQYF. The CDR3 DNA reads TGCAGCGTTGAATATCAGAGAGAGCAAGAGACCCAGTACTTC.

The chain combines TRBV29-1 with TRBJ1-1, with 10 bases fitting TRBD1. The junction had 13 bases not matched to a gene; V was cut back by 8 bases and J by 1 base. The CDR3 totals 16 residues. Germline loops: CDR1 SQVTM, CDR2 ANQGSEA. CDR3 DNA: TGCAGCCAAATGGGACAGGGGAGGGTAAGGAACACTGAAGCTTTCTTT. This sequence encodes CSQMGQGRVRNTEAFF. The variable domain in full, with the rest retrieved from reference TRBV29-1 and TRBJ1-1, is SAVISQKPSRDICQRGTSLTIQCQVDSQVTMMFWYRQQPGQSLTLIATANQGSEATYESGFVIDKFPISRPNLTFSTLTVSNMSPEDSSIYLCSQMGQGRVRNTEAFFGQGTRLTVV.

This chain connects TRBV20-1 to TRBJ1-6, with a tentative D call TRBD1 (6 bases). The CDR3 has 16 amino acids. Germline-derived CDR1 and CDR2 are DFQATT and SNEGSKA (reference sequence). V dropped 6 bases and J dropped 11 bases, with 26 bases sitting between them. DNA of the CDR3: TGCAGTGCGCAGACGGCAGGGGTTAGCCCCTCGGCACCCCTCCACTTT. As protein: CSAQTAGVSPSAPLHF.

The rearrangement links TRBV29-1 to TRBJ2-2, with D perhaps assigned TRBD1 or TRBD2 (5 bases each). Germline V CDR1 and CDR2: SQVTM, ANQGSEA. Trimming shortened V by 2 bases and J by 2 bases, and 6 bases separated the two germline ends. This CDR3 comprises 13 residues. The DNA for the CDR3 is TGCAGCGTTGAACGGGACAACACCGGGGAGCTGTTTTTT. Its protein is CSVERDNTGELFF.

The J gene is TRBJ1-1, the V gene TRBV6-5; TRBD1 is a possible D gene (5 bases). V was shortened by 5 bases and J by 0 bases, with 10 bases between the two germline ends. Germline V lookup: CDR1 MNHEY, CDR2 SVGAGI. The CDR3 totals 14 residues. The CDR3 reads CASSTREMNTEAFF. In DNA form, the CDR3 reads TGTGCCAGCAGTACCAGGGAGATGAACACTGAAGCTTTCTTT.

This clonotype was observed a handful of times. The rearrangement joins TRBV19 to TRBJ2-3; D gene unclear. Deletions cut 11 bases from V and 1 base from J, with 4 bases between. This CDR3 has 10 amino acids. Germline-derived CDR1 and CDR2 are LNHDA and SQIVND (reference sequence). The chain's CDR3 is CASGTDTQYF. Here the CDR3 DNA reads TGTGCCTCTGGCACAGATACGCAGTATTTT.

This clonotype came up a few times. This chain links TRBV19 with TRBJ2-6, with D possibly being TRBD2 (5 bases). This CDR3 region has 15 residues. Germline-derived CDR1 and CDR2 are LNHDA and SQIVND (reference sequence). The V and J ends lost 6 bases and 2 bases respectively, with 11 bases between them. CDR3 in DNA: TGTGCCAGTAGCCCGACTACCGCTGGGGCCAACGTCCTGACTTTC. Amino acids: CASSPTTAGANVLTF.

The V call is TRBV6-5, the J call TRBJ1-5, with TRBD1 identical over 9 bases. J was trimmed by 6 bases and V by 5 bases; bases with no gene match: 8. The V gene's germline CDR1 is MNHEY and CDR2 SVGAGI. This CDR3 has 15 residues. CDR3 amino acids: CASSRDRASGQPQHF. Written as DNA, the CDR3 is TGTGCCAGCAGTCGGGACAGGGCATCAGGTCAGCCCCAGCATTTT.

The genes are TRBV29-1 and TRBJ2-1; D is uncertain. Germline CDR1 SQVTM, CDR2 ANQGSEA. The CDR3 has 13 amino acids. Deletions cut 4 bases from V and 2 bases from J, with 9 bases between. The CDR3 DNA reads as TGCAGCGTTGTGGTACCGACCTACAATGAGCAGTTCTTC. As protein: CSVVVPTYNEQFF.

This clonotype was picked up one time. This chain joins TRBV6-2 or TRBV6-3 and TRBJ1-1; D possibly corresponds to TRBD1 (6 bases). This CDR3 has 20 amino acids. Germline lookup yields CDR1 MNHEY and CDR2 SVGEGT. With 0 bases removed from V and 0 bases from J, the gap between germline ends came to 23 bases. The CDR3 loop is CASSYSRQDAYPFMNTEAFF. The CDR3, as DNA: TGTGCCAGCAGTTACTCGAGACAGGATGCCTACCCCTTCATGAACACTGAAGCTTTCTTT.

The CDR3 bases are TGTGCCAGCAGTTTATCAGACAGGGGTCACGAGCAGTACTTC. As protein: CASSLSDRGHEQYF. This chain joins TRBV27 and TRBJ2-7, with 8 bases aligning to TRBD1. Germline trimming cut 0 bases from V and 5 bases from J; bases unmatched to any gene: 3. This CDR3 is 14 amino acids long. The germline V gene encodes CDR1 MNHEY and CDR2 SMNVEV (reference sequence).

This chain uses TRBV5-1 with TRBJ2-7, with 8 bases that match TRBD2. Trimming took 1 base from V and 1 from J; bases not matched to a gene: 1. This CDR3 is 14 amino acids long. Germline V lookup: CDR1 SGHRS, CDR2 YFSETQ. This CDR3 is CASSLSSGSYEQYF. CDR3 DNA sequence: TGCGCCAGCAGCTTGTCTAGCGGGTCCTACGAGCAGTACTTC.

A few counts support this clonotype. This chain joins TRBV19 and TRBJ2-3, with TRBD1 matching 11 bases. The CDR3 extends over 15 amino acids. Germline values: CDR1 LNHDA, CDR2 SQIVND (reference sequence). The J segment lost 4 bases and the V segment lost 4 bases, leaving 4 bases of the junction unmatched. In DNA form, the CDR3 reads TGTGCCAGTAGTACCGGGACAGGGGGATCAGATACGCAGTATTTT. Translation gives CASSTGTGGSDTQYF.

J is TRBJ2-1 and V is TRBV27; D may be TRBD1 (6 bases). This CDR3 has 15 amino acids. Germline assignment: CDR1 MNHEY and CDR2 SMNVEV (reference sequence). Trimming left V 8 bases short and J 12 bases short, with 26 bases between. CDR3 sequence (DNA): TGTGCCAGCCCCCCTCATAGGACAGCCCCGATGGGGCAGTTCTTC. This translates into CASPPHRTAPMGQFF.

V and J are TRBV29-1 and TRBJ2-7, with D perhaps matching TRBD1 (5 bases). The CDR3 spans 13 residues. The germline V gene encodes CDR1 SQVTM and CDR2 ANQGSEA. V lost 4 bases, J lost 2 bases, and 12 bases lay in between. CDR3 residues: CSVVMAGTYEQYF. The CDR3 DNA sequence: TGCAGCGTTGTTATGGCAGGGACCTACGAGCAGTACTTC.

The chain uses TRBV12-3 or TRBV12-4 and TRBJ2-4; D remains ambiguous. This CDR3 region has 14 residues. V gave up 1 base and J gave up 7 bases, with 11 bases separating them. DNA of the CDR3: TGTGCCAGCAGTTTAGGCGGAGCTAGGAACATTCAGTACTTC. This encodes CASSLGGARNIQYF.

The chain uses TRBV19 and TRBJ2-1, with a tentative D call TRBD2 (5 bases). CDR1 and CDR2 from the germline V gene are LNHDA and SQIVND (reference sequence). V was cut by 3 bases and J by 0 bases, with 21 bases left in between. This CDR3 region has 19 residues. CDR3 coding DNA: TGTGCCAGTAGTATCACGCTAGCTGAGAACGGCGCCTCCTACAATGAGCAGTTCTTC. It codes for CASSITLAENGASYNEQFF.

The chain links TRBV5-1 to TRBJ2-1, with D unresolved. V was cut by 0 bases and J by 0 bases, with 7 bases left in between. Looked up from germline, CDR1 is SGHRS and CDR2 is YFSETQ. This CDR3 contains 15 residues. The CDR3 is CASSLADSSYNEQFF. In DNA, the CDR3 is TGCGCCAGCAGCTTGGCGGATAGCTCCTACAATGAGCAGTTCTTC. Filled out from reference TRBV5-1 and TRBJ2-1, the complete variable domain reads KAGVTQTPRYLIKTRGQQVTLSCSPISGHRSVSWYQQTPGQGLQFLFEYFSETQRNKGNFPGRFSGRQFSNSRSEMNVSTLELGDSALYLCASSLADSSYNEQFFGPGTRLTVL.

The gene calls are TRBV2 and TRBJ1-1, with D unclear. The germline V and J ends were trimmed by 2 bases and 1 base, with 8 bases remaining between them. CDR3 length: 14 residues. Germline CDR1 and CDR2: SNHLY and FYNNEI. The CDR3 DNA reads TGTGCCAGCAGTGAACGTGGGAGGAACACTGAAGCTTTCTTT. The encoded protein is CASSERGRNTEAFF.

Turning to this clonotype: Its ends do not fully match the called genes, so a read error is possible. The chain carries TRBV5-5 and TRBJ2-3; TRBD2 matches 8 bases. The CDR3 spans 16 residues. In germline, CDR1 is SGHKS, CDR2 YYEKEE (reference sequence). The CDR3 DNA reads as TGTGCCAGCAGCATGGGGGTAGCGGGGTTCACAGGTACGCAGTATTTT. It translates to CASSMGVAGFTGTQYF.

The CDR3 DNA follows: TGCAGCGTTGAAGATGTATCGAGAAATGAGCAGTTCTTC. Its protein product is CSVEDVSRNEQFF. The chain carries TRBV29-1 and TRBJ2-1; no clear D. Trimming shortened V by 0 bases and J by 7 bases, and 10 bases separated the two germline ends. There are 13 residues in the CDR3. Germline V gene lookup returns CDR1 SQVTM and CDR2 ANQGSEA.

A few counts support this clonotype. Here the CDR3 reads CSVEGGPYGYTF. The DNA for the CDR3 is TGCAGCGTTGAAGGAGGTCCCTATGGCTACACCTTC. The chain has TRBV29-1 and TRBJ1-2; D is uncertain. Germline loops: CDR1 SQVTM, CDR2 ANQGSEA. The CDR3 is made up of 12 amino acids. Trimming took off 1 base at V and 4 bases at J, with 7 bases between the two ends.

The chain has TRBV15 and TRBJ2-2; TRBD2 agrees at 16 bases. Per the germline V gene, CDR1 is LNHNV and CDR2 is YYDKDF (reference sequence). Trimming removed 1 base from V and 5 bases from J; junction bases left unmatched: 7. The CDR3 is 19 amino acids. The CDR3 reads CATSRVGTSGRAPTGELFF. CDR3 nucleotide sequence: TGTGCCACCAGCAGAGTGGGGACTAGCGGGAGGGCGCCTACCGGGGAGCTGTTTTTT.

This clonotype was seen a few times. The CDR3 here is CASSEIVDTQYF. DNA for the CDR3: TGTGCCAGCAGTGAAATTGTAGATACGCAGTATTTT. This sequence joins TRBV6-1 and TRBJ2-3; D ambiguous. The ends were cut back, 2 bases at V and 5 bases at J, with 5 bases in the middle. Germline V CDR1 and CDR2: MNHNS, SASEGT. The CDR3 is 12 residues long.

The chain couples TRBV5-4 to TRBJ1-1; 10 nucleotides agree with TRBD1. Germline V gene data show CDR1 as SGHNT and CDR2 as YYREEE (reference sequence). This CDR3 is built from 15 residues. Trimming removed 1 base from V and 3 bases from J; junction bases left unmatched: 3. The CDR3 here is CASSLTGTGDTEAFF. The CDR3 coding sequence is TGTGCCAGCAGCTTGACCGGGACAGGGGACACTGAAGCTTTCTTT.